One T cell receptor beta chain is described in this entry. The antigen is unknown. Via MiXCR, TCRdb re-called the reads, giving one row per CDR3 protein. Of fewer than 1,000,000 distinct CDR3 sequences in the sample, roughly 30% are singletons; the top ten hold around 15%. The data belong to a study of T cell repertoires in cytomegalovirus infection. Study as a whole: Indications of both CMV infection and matching HLA type were provided by public TCR beta signatures.

This CDR3 is 16 amino acids long. Germline V gene lookup returns CDR1 MGHRA and CDR2 YSYEKL. After removal of 3 bases from V and 3 bases from J, the junction contained 11 bases not matched to a gene. Study findings and constraints: CMV-specific TCR beta clonotypes restricted by HLA-C were the ones dominating the ex vivo response. Adding up the frequency of public TCR beta families identified people who carried CMV plus the relevant HLA.

This clonotype was obtained from a human donor in good health (CMV status not recorded). Some clones in this sample may be carry-over from other donors' samples. The chain recombines TRBV4-1 with TRBJ2-7, with 7 bases identical to TRBD1. Specimen: cultured CD8+ T cells from PBMCs, collected from culture after CMV antigen stimulation. This CDR3 reads CASSQNRDRAFYEQYF. The CDR3 DNA reads as TGCGCCAGCAGCCAGAACCGGGACAGAGCATTCTACGAGCAGTACTTC.